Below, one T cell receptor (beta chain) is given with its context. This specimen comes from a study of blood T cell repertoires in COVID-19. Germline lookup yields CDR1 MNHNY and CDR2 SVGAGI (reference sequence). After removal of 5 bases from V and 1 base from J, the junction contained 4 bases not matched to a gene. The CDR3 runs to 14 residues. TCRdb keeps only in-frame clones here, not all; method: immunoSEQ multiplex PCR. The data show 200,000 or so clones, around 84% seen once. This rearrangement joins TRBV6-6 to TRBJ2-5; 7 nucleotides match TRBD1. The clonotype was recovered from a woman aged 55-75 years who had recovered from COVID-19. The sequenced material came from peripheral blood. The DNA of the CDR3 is TGTGCCAGCAGTCCCGGGACAGCCCAAGAGACCCAGTACTTC. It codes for CASSPGTAQETQYF.